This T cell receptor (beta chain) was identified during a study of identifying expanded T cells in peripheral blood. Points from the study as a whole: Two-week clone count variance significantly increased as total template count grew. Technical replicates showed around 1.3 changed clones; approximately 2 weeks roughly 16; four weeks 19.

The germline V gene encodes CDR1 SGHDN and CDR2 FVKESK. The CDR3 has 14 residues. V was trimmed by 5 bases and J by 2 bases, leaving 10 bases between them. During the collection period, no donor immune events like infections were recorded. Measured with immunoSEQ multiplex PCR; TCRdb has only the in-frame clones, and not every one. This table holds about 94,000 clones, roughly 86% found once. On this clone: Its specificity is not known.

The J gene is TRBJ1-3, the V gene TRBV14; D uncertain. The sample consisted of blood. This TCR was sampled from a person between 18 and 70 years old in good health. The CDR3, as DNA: TGTGCCAGCAGCTCCGGCCGCGCTGGAAACACCATATATTTT. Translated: CASSSGRAGNTIYF.